One and the same sample provided the 22 T cell receptor beta chains below, sequenced in a study of T-cell memory formation after mild COVID-19. TCRdb analysed the 5' RACE reads with MiXCR anew, one entry per CDR3 protein. The table includes 450,000 to 650,000 distinct CDR3 sequences, roughly 18% detected once. Sequences were obtained from PBMCs or a T cell subset sorted from them (not recorded which). All receptors come from an adult woman who had mild COVID-19 (a few samples of this study predate the infection). Cell type and time point are not known.

The rearrangement uses TRBV6-2 or TRBV6-3 and TRBJ1-5; 10 bases map to TRBD1. The germline CDR1 and CDR2 sequences are MNHEY and SVGEGT. V gave up 9 bases and J gave up 7 bases; unmatched junction bases: 9. The CDR3 extends over 14 amino acids. This CDR3 is CARMGQGREQPQHF. The CDR3 bases are TGTGCCAGGATGGGACAGGGGCGGGAGCAGCCCCAGCATTTT.

This clonotype was observed a few times. The genes are TRBV9 and TRBJ2-6; D unresolved. This CDR3 comprises 15 residues. Trimming pared 4 bases from V and 13 bases from J, leaving 21 bases between. The germline V gene has CDR1 SGDLS and CDR2 YYNGEE. CDR3 in DNA: TGTGCCAGCAGCCCCCGACCAGGACGGGCGCGGGTCCTGACTTTC. It yields the protein CASSPRPGRARVLTF.

The V call is TRBV7-9, the J call TRBJ2-1; 7 bases align to TRBD1. V gave up 6 bases and J gave up 5 bases; unmatched junction bases: 7. The CDR3 sequence is 14 residues long. From germline, CDR1 is SEHNR and CDR2 FQNEAQ (reference sequence). CDR3 DNA sequence: TGTGCCAGCAGACTTGGGACAGCTGACAATGAGCAGTTCTTC. It translates to CASRLGTADNEQFF.

This clonotype was counted between two and nine times. V is TRBV6-6 and J is TRBJ1-4, with D possibly being TRBD1 (5 bases). Germline V gene data show CDR1 as MNHNY and CDR2 as SVGAGI (reference sequence). This CDR3 is 15 amino acids long. The V end was cut by 7 bases, the J end by 8 bases, with 20 bases between. This CDR3 is CASTQPQGVWEKLFF. DNA for the CDR3: TGTGCCAGCACTCAGCCGCAGGGTGTTTGGGAAAAACTGTTTTTT.

Only a few counts were recorded for this clonotype. The chain carries TRBV7-2 and TRBJ2-3, with 7 bases aligning to TRBD1. The V gene's germline CDR1 is SGHTA and CDR2 FQGNSA. CDR3 length equals 16 residues. V shed 5 bases, J shed 5 bases, and the junction held 13 bases outside the gene matches. For the CDR3, the DNA is TGTGCCAGCAGCGCAACCGGGACAGTCAGAGAAGATACGCAGTATTTT. It is translated as CASSATGTVREDTQYF.

The genes are TRBV9 and TRBJ2-3; 7 bases align to TRBD1. V lost 0 bases, J lost 1 base, and 5 bases stayed unmatched. CDR3 length: 16 residues. CDR1 is SGDLS, CDR2 YYNGEE, per germline. The CDR3 loop is CASSVGAQGGTDTQYF. The DNA for the CDR3 is TGTGCCAGCAGCGTAGGAGCGCAGGGGGGCACAGATACGCAGTATTTT.

CDR3 in amino acids: CASSERLSQGDEQYF. CDR3 DNA sequence: TGCGCCAGCAGTGAGCGCCTCTCTCAGGGTGACGAGCAGTACTTC. This chain joins TRBV10-2 and TRBJ2-7; D may be TRBD1 (5 bases). The CDR3 loop spans 15 amino acids. V lost 2 bases and J lost 5, with 16 bases in between. The V gene's germline CDR1 is WSHSY and CDR2 SAAADI.

This clonotype was picked up a small number of times. The V call is TRBV7-2, the J call TRBJ1-2; 10 nucleotides match TRBD1. The CDR3 is 16 residues long. V lost 1 base and J lost 2; bases outside the gene matches: 4. The germline gives CDR1 SGHTA, CDR2 FQGNSA. Written as DNA, the CDR3 is TGTGCCAGCAGCTTAGTCCCGGGACAGGGGAACTATGGCTACACCTTC. It is translated as CASSLVPGQGNYGYTF.

The rearrangement joins TRBV14 to TRBJ2-1, with 11 bases aligning to TRBD1. The trim removed 2 bases at V and 4 bases at J, leaving 4 bases unmatched. The CDR3 length is 16 residues. Per the germline V gene, CDR1 is SGHDN and CDR2 is FVKESK. The CDR3 here is CASSQLGTGGYNEQFF. CDR3 nucleotides: TGTGCCAGCAGCCAACTCGGGACAGGGGGTTACAATGAGCAGTTCTTC.

This clonotype was picked up a small number of times. This chain uses TRBV7-2 with TRBJ2-1; 9 bases align to TRBD2. Trimming took 4 bases from V and 0 from J; bases not matched to a gene: 1. The germline V gene encodes CDR1 SGHTA and CDR2 FQGNSA. The CDR3 totals 15 residues. The CDR3 loop reads CASSSSGTSYNEQFF. CDR3 sequence (DNA): TGTGCCAGCAGCTCTAGCGGGACCTCCTACAATGAGCAGTTCTTC. The whole variable domain, filled in from reference TRBV7-2 and TRBJ2-1, reads GAGVSQSPSNKVTEKGKDVELRCDPISGHTALYWYRQSLGQGLEFLIYFQGNSAPDKSGLPSDRFSAERTGGSVSTLTIQRTQQEDSAVYLCASSSSGTSYNEQFFGPGTRLTVL.

V gene TRBV5-1 combines with J gene TRBJ2-6; D unclear. The CDR3 consists of 16 residues. The germline V and J ends were trimmed by 2 bases and 0 bases, with 9 bases remaining between them. Germline assignment: CDR1 SGHRS and CDR2 YFSETQ. The CDR3 DNA reads TGCGCCAGCAGCTTACCCGTTGGCTCTGGGGCCAACGTCCTGACTTTC. Its protein is CASSLPVGSGANVLTF.

This clonotype occurred a few times. The J gene is TRBJ1-2, the V gene TRBV10-3; D gene uncertain. V lost 3 bases, J lost 1 base, and 0 bases lay in between. The CDR3 has 11 amino acids. The germline V gene encodes CDR1 ENHRY and CDR2 SYGVKD. The CDR3 spells CAISDNYGYTF. CDR3 nucleotides: TGTGCCATCAGTGATAACTATGGCTACACCTTC.

A few counts support this clonotype. The genes are TRBV5-4 and TRBJ1-6; D gene uncertain. The CDR3 is made up of 15 amino acids. Germline CDR1 reads SGHNT; CDR2 reads YYREEE (reference sequence). Trimming stripped 10 bases from V and 7 bases from J, with 21 bases between. The CDR3 region has the DNA TGTGCCGGAAAACGAGAGGGTGTGAACAATTCACCCCTCCACTTT. Amino acid sequence: CAGKREGVNNSPLHF.

The chain uses TRBV15 and TRBJ2-7, with 11 nucleotides matching TRBD2. CDR3 length: 16 residues. The V gene end was trimmed by 2 bases and the J gene end by 1 base; junction bases not matched to a gene: 4. Germline V gene lookup returns CDR1 LNHNV and CDR2 YYDKDF (reference sequence). CDR3 sequence reads: CATSRSGTSGSYEQYF. In nucleotides, the CDR3 is TGTGCCACCAGCAGATCCGGGACTAGCGGTTCCTACGAGCAGTACTTC. Full variable domain (remainder filled in from reference TRBV15 and TRBJ2-7): DAMVIQNPRYQVTQFGKPVTLSCSQTLNHNVMYWYQQKSSQAPKLLFHYYDKDFNNEADTPDNFQSRRPNTSFCFLDIRSPGLGDTAMYLCATSRSGTSGSYEQYFGPGTRLTVT.

This clonotype was recorded a few times. V usage is TRBV12-3 or TRBV12-4 and J usage is TRBJ1-2; 9 bases agree with TRBD1. The CDR3 runs to 14 residues. The ends lost 6 bases at V and 7 bases at J; junction bases unmatched: 9. CDR3 amino acids: CASRDTGQGFGYTF. The DNA for the CDR3 is TGTGCCAGCAGAGATACAGGACAGGGGTTTGGCTACACCTTC.

This clonotype was seen more than once but under ten times. V and J are TRBV30 and TRBJ2-3, with 10 bases aligning to TRBD1. Germline CDR1 and CDR2: GTSNPN and SVGIG (reference sequence). The CDR3 length is 14 residues. V was pared by 5 bases and J by 7 bases, with 9 bases of the junction left unmatched. CDR3: CAWETGGVPYTQYF. Written as DNA, the CDR3 is TGTGCCTGGGAGACAGGGGGCGTTCCCTATACGCAGTATTTT.

The chain is built from TRBV7-9 and TRBJ2-2; D not resolved. The CDR3 consists of 16 residues. Trimming pared 3 bases from V and 9 bases from J, leaving 20 bases between. Germline lookup yields CDR1 SEHNR and CDR2 FQNEAQ (reference sequence). The chain's CDR3 is CASSFIQDPTRRELFF. CDR3 bases: TGTGCCAGCAGCTTCATCCAGGATCCCACGCGGAGGGAGCTGTTTTTT.

The chain carries TRBV15 and TRBJ1-1; D not certain. CDR3 length: 14 residues. Trimming shortened V by 0 bases and J by 3 bases, and 8 bases separated the two germline ends. The germline CDR1 and CDR2 sequences are LNHNV and YYDKDF (reference sequence). CDR3 in DNA: TGTGCCACCAGCAGAGATCAAGGCTACACTGAAGCTTTCTTT. This encodes CATSRDQGYTEAFF.

The chain joins TRBV7-9 to TRBJ2-7, with 7 bases lining up with TRBD2. Germline V CDR1 and CDR2: SEHNR, FQNEAQ (reference sequence). CDR3 size: 15 residues. J gave up 2 bases and V 4 bases, and 8 bases lay outside the gene matches. The CDR3 DNA is TGTGCCAGCAGCTCGGCGGTAGCGGGTGCCTACGAGCAGTACTTC. It is translated as CASSSAVAGAYEQYF.

The chain carries TRBV12-3 or TRBV12-4 and TRBJ2-2, with TRBD1 matching 9 bases. There are 15 residues in the CDR3. V was clipped by 6 bases and J by 2 bases; unmatched bases: 4. CDR3 in amino acids: CASSHRGLNTGELFF. DNA for the CDR3: TGTGCCAGCAGCCACAGGGGGCTAAACACCGGGGAGCTGTTTTTT.

This clonotype was recorded at least ten times. V and J are TRBV7-6 and TRBJ1-5, with a tentative D call TRBD1 (5 bases). The CDR3 length is 16 residues. Trimming took off 0 bases at V and 2 bases at J, with 11 bases between the two ends. Germline CDR1 is SGHVS and CDR2 is FNYEAQ. CDR3 nucleotide sequence: TGTGCCAGCAGCTTAGCGGGGGGAGGTGGCAATCAGCCCCAGCATTTT. Its translation: CASSLAGGGGNQPQHF.

Only a few counts were recorded for this clonotype. CDR3 in amino acids: CASSLYPGLAGADEQFF. The CDR3 DNA follows: TGTGCCAGCAGCCTGTACCCGGGACTAGCGGGAGCCGATGAGCAGTTCTTC. The chain combines TRBV3-1 with TRBJ2-1, with 14 bases identical to TRBD2. Trimming removed 4 bases from V and 8 bases from J; junction bases left unmatched: 10. The CDR3 has 17 residues. Germline CDR1 reads LGHDT; CDR2 reads YNNKEL (reference sequence).